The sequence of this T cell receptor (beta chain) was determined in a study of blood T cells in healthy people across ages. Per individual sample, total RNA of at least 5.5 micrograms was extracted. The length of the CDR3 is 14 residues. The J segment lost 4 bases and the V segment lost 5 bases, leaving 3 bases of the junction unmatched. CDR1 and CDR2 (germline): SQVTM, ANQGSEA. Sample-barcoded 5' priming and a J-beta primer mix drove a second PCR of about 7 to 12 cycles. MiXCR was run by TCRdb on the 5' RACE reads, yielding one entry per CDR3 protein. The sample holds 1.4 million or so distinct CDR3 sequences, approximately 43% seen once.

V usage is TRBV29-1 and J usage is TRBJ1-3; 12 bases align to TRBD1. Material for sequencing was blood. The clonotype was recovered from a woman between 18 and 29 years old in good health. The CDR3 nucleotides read TGCAGCGTTACCGGGACAGGGGGCGGAAACACCATATATTTT. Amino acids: CSVTGTGGGNTIYF.